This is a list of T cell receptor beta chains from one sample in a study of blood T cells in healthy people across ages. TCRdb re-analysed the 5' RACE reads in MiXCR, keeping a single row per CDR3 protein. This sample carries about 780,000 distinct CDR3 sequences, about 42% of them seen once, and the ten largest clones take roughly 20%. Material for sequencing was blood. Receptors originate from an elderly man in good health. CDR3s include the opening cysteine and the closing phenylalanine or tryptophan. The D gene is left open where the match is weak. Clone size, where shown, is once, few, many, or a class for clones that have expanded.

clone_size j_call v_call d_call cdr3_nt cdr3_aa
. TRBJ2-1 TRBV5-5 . TGTGCCAGCAGCTTGATTAACAATGAGCAGTTCTTC CASSLINNEQFF
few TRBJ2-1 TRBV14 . TGTGCCAGCAGCCGCGACTTGGCAGGGTCAAAGGATGAGCAGTTCTTC CASSRDLAGSKDEQFF
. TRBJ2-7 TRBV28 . TGTGCCAGCAGTTTATGGGGGGAAGGGGGCGAGCAGTACTTC CASSLWGEGGEQYF
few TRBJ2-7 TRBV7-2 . TGTGCCAGCAGCTTAGAGAGGGTGAGCGCCTACGAGCAGTACTTC CASSLERVSAYEQYF
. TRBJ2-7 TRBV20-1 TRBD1 TGCAGTGCTAGGTTATTTCGGGACAGAGCCTACGAGCAGTACTTC CSARLFRDRAYEQYF
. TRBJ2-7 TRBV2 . TGTGCCAGCAGTGGGGCCCGCCTGGCTTCGAATGAGCAGTACTTC CASSGARLASNEQYF
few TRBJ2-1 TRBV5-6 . TGTGCCAGCAGCTCAACCCCCGGGACAAAGCAGTTCTTC CASSSTPGTKQFF
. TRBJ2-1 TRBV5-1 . TGCGCCAGCAGCTTGGCCAACGAGGGGTTCAATGAGCGGTTCTTC CASSLANEGFNERFF
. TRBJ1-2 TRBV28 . TGTGCCAGCAGACCGGACTCCACTGAGACAGTCCTTGACTATGGCTACACCTTC CASRPDSTETVLDYGYTF
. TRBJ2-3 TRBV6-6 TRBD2 TGTGCCAGCAGGGACCATAGCGGGGGTACGGATACGCAGTATTTT CASRDHSGGTDTQYF
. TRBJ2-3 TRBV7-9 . TGTGCCAGCAGCCTCGGTCCGTGGCAGGGGGGGGAAGATACGCAGTATTTT CASSLGPWQGGEDTQYF
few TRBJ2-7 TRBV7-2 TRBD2 TGTGCCAGCAGCACCCAGGGGACTAGCGGGAGGGCCTCCTACGAGCAGTACTTC CASSTQGTSGRASYEQYF
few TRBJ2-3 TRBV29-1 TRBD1 TGCAGCGTTGCACAGGGGGCGGCAGATACGCAGTATTTT CSVAQGAADTQYF
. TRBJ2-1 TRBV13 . TGTGCCAGCAGAGGACAGGGAGGGCACGAGCAGTTCTTC CASRGQGGHEQFF
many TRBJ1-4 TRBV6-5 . TGTGCCAGCAGCTCTTTGGATGGGGCAAATGAAAAACTGTTTTTT CASSSLDGANEKLFF
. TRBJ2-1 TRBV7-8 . TGTGCCAGCAGAAAAGGGGGAAACAATGAGCAGTTCTTC CASRKGGNNEQFF
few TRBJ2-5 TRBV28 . TGTGCCAGCAGTTTCATGGGAGACAAACTTCAAGAGACCCAGTACTTC CASSFMGDKLQETQYF
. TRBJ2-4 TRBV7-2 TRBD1 TGTGCCAGCAGCGACAGGGGCAAAAACATTCAGTACTTC CASSDRGKNIQYF
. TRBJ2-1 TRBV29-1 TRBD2 TGCAGCGTTGGGGGTAGGAGCGGGAGTGCGGTGTCCTACAATGAGCAGTTCTTC CSVGGRSGSAVSYNEQFF
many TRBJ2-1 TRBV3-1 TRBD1 TGTGCCAGCAGCCAACCGGGACAGGGGATAGCCAATGAGCAGTTCTTC CASSQPGQGIANEQFF
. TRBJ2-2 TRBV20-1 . TGCAGTGCTATGGGGTCCAGGGACGCCACCGGGGAGCTGTTTTTT CSAMGSRDATGELFF
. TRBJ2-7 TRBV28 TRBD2 TGTGCCAGCGGTAGCGGGAGGGCACCCTACGAGCAGTACTTC CASGSGRAPYEQYF
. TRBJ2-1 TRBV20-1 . TGCAGTGCTAGAATGCCCAATTTTTACAATGAGCAGTTCTTC CSARMPNFYNEQFF
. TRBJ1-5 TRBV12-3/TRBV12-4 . TGTGCCAGCAGTCCCTCGGCCGGAATTTGGCAGCCCCAGCATTTT CASSPSAGIWQPQHF
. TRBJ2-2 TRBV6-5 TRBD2 TGTGCCAGCAGTTTGCCGGGACTAGCGGTCACCGGGGAGCTGTTTTTT CASSLPGLAVTGELFF
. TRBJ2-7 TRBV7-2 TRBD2 TGTGCCAGCAGCCCTCCGGGACTAGCGAACGAGCAGTACTTC CASSPPGLANEQYF
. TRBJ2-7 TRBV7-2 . TGTGCCAGCAGCCCCTCGTTGGCCTACTCCTACGAGCAGTACTTC CASSPSLAYSYEQYF
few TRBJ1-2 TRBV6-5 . TGTGCCAGCACATCGGACAGCTATGGCTACACCTTC CASTSDSYGYTF
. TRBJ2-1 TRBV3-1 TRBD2 TGTGCCAGCAGCCAAGTTGCAGCGGGGGGGCCCATTTTATACAATGAGCAGTTCTTC CASSQVAAGGPILYNEQFF
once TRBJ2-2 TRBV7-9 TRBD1 TGTGCCAGCACTGGACAGGCGAACACCGGGGAGCTGTTTTTT CASTGQANTGELFF